This T cell receptor beta chain was recorded in a study of cytomegalovirus exposure and HLA in healthy donors. Background on the study: HLA-typed donors were the source of 90 million or so unique TCRs, which an early data release held.

V was shortened by 4 bases and J by 7 bases, with 15 bases between the two germline ends. This CDR3 has 14 residues. Germline CDR1 reads SGHNT; CDR2 reads YYREEE (reference sequence). PCR primers comprised 60 Vbeta and 13 Jbeta primers. Profiling relied on immunoSEQ multiplex PCR, and the TCRdb table lists in-frame clones only, not all of them. The table shows roughly 190,000 clones, with about 79% occurring only once. The chain is built from TRBV5-4 and TRBJ2-1; perhaps TRBD1 as D (5 bases). The specimen was PBMCs. This clonotype was obtained from a woman between 50 and 59 years old in good health and CMV-seronegative. CDR3 residues: CASSPVDWTNEQFF. For the CDR3, the DNA is TGTGCCAGCAGCCCGGTTGACTGGACAAATGAGCAGTTCTTC. The variable domain in full, with the rest retrieved from reference TRBV5-4 and TRBJ2-1, is ETGVTQSPTHLIKTRGQQVTLRCSSQSGHNTVSWYQQALGQGPQFIFQYYREEENGRGNFPPRFSGLQFPNYSSELNVNALELDDSALYLCASSPVDWTNEQFFGPGTRLTVL.